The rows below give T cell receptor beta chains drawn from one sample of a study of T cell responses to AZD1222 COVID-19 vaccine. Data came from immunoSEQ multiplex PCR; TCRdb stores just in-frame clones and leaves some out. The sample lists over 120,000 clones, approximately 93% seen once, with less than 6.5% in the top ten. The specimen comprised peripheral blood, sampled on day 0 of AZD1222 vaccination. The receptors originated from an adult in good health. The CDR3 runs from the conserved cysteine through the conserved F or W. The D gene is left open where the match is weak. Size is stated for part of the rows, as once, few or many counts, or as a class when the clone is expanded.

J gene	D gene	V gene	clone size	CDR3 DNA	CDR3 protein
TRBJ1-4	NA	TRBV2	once	TGTGCCAGCAGTGTCGGGGGAGCGGGCACTAATGAAAAACTGTTTTTT	CASSVGGAGTNEKLFF
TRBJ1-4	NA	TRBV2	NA	TGTGCCAGCGGAGGGAGGACGGATAATGAAAAACTGTTTTTT	CASGGRTDNEKLFF
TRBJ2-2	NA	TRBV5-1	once	TGCGCCAGCAGCTATTCAGGGGAAAGGGCCGGGGAGCTGTTTTTT	CASSYSGERAGELFF
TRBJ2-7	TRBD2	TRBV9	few	TGTGCCAGCAGCGTAGTTGCGGCGGGAGCACCCTACGAGCAGTACTTC	CASSVVAAGAPYEQYF
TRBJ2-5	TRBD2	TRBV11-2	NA	TGTGCCAGCAGTCGACTAGCGGGACAGGAGACCCAGTACTTC	CASSRLAGQETQYF
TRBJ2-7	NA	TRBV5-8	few	TGTGCCAGCAGCTTGGGACAGGTACCTAGCGAGCAGTACTTC	CASSLGQVPSEQYF
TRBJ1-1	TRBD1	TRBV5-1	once	TGCGCCAGCAGCCTAAACAGGGGGGGTACTGAAGCTTTCTTT	CASSLNRGGTEAFF
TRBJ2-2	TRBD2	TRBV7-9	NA	TGTGCCAGCGGTCTGACTAGCGAAATTAACACCGGGGAGCTGTTTTTT	CASGLTSEINTGELFF
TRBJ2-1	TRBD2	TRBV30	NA	TGTGCCTTAAATGCGGGAGCTAGGGATGAGCAGTTCTTC	CALNAGARDEQFF
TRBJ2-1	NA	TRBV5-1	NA	TGCGCCAGCAGCTATCACTCTGAGCAGTTCTTC	CASSYHSEQFF
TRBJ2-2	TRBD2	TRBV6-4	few	TGTGCCAGCAGCGAGACTAGCGGGAGTGGGACCGGGGAGCTGTTTTTT	CASSETSGSGTGELFF
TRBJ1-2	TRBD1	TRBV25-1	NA	TGTGCCAGCAGTGGCTTCGCCGGGACAGATGGCTACACCTTC	CASSGFAGTDGYTF
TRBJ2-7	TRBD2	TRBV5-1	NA	TGCGCCAGCAGCACCGGACTAGCGGGAACCTACGAGCAGTACTTC	CASSTGLAGTYEQYF
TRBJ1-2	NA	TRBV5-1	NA	TGCGCCAGCAGCCCCTTTGAACCGGGGGAGGGTCACTATGGCTACACCTTC	CASSPFEPGEGHYGYTF
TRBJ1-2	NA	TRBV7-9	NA	TGTGCCAGCAGCTTACCCGGGGTTAGCTACACCTTC	CASSLPGVSYTF
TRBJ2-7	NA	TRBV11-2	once	TGTGCCAGCAGCTTAGATCCGGGGCGGTCCGAGCAGTACTTC	CASSLDPGRSEQYF
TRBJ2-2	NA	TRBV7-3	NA	TGTGCCAGCAGCTTGCGGGGACCGAACACCGGGGAGCTGTTTTTT	CASSLRGPNTGELFF
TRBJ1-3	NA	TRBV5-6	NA	TGTGCCAGCAGCTTGGGGGTGAGCTCTGGAAACACCATATATTTT	CASSLGVSSGNTIYF
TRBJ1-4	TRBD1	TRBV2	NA	TGTGCCAGCAGCCCACAGGGGGCCTACGAAAAACTGTTTTTT	CASSPQGAYEKLFF
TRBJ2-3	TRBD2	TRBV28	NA	TGTGCCAGCAGTCGATCCGGACTAGCGGGAACGCAGTATTTT	CASSRSGLAGTQYF
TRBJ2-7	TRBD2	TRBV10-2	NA	TGCGCCAGCAGTGAGTCAAGGCTAGCGGGAGCGCTCTCCGAGCAGTACTTC	CASSESRLAGALSEQYF
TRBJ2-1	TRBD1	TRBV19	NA	TGTGCCAGTAGTTTCCGGACAGGGGGAGTATACAATGAGCAGTTCTTC	CASSFRTGGVYNEQFF
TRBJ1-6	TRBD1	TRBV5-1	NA	TGCGCCAGCAGCTCGGAACAGGGGGACAATTCACCCCTCCACTTT	CASSSEQGDNSPLHF
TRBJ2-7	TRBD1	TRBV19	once	TGTGCCAGTAGTCTGAGGACAGGTCCCTACGAGCAGTACTTC	CASSLRTGPYEQYF
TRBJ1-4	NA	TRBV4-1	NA	TGCGCCAGCAGCCAAGTGGTATTGGGAATTGCAACTAATGAAAAACTGTTTTTT	CASSQVVLGIATNEKLFF
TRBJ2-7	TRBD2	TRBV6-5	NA	TGTGCCAGCAGACCGGGACTAGCGGGTTACGAGCAGTACTTC	CASRPGLAGYEQYF
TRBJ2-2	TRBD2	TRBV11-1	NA	TGTGCCAGCAGCGTGAGCGGGACGAACACCGGGGAGCTGTTTTTT	CASSVSGTNTGELFF